Sequencing of this T cell receptor (beta chain) was carried out in a study of blood T cell repertoires in COVID-19. Study-level information: T cells, B-cell-depleted T cells, or PBMCs supplied cDNA or gDNA.

Original processing methods: Quantification of nucleated cells was approximated via reference gene primer amplification. Only in-frame clones appear in the TCRdb table, and some are missing; sequencing was by immunoSEQ multiplex PCR. V, J and clone size derive from that table, while D and trimming were established from the DNA sequence. Among some 240,000 clones listed, approximately 90% were seen once. Seattle-derived patients entered the study during active infection and were followed longitudinally. This CDR3 contains 14 residues. V was cut by 5 bases and J by 9 bases, with 17 bases left in between. From germline, CDR1 is SGHVS and CDR2 FQNEAQ.

This TCR came from a man in his 60s with COVID-19, enrolled during active disease. The V call is TRBV7-8, the J call TRBJ2-1; D call uncertain. The material sequenced was peripheral blood. CDR3 nucleotide sequence: TGTGCCAGCAGCCCCCCGGGTAGGTTACTTGAGCAGTTCTTC. This encodes CASSPPGRLLEQFF.